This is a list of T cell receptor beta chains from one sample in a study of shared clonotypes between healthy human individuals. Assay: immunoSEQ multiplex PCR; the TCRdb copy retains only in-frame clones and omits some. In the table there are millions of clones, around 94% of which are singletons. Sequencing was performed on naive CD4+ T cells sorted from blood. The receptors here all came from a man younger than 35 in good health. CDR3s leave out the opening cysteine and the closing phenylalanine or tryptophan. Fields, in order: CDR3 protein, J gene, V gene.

AGGAVSSYEQY | TRBJ2-7 | TRBV6-5
ASSLGSSGVGLGAQY | TRBJ2-5 | TRBV5-4
AIWDRSNYGYT | TRBJ1-2 | TRBV28
ASSIRVGTGGNSPLH | TRBJ1-6 | TRBV19
ASSLSYSGREGTQY | TRBJ2-5 | TRBV7-2
ASGGGRYEQY | TRBJ2-7 | TRBV27
ASSLGLSGELF | TRBJ2-2 | TRBV5-4
ASSEGEAF | TRBJ1-1 | TRBV6-5
ASSFEGVNTEAF | TRBJ1-1 | TRBV5-1
ASSNNRESNEQY | TRBJ2-7 | TRBV6-6
SVDPLAETQY | TRBJ2-5 | TRBV29-1
ASSEGRDNLTAPYEQY | TRBJ2-7 | TRBV6-4
ASSLGTNTGELF | TRBJ2-2 | TRBV7-2
ASSKGQGFDEQF | TRBJ2-1 | TRBV5-1
SARKDTEAF | TRBJ1-1 | TRBV20-1
SVQRTGEAF | TRBJ1-1 | TRBV29-1
ASSSVIQFQETQY | TRBJ2-5 | TRBV7-2
ASSLNRGAGYNEQF | TRBJ2-1 | TRBV28
ASSSKATEAF | TRBJ1-1 | TRBV7-9
ASSQGTGAIGEKLF | TRBJ1-4 | TRBV4-1
ASRGQLSYNSPLH | TRBJ1-6 | TRBV27
ASSLETGAPGYT | TRBJ1-2 | TRBV28
ASSPRTGDMNTEAF | TRBJ1-1 | TRBV19
ASSLGQGASEQY | TRBJ2-7 | TRBV7-9
ASSLIPGVQETQY | TRBJ2-5 | TRBV5-1
ASSLGGQKNSPLH | TRBJ1-6 | TRBV5-4
ASSGTSGESYEQY | TRBJ2-7 | TRBV19
ASRNPTSANYEQY | TRBJ2-7 | TRBV27
AFGRSTDTQY | TRBJ2-3 | TRBV30
ASSDTSTGPGYT | TRBJ1-2 | TRBV5-1
ASSYSGLAEDYEQY | TRBJ2-7 | TRBV6-6
SASDSLSEQY | TRBJ2-7 | TRBV29-1
ASSSTVNQPQH | TRBJ1-5 | TRBV6-6
ASSVERGDMDNEQF | TRBJ2-1 | TRBV9
ASSLDTDRYNSPLH | TRBJ1-6 | TRBV5-1
ASSLEIQGLGGYT | TRBJ1-2 | TRBV21-1
ASSLTIGTNVLT | TRBJ2-6 | TRBV5-4
ASSGTGLGTGELF | TRBJ2-2 | TRBV5-4
ASSATGTGVNGYT | TRBJ1-2 | TRBV6-4